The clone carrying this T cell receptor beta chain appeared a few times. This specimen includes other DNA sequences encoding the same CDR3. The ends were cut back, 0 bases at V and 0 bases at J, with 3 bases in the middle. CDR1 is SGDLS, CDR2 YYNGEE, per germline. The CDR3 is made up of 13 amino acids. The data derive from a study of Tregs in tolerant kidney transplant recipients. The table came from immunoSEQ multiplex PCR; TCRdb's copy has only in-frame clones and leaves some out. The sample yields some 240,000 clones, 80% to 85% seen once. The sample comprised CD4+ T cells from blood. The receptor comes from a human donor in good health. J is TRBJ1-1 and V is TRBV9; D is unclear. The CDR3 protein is CASSVDLNTEAFF. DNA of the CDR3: TGTGCCAGCAGCGTAGATCTGAACACTGAAGCTTTCTTT.